The 20 T cell receptor beta chains listed next were all sequenced from one sample in a study of shared T cell receptors in the human thymus. This table comes from immunoSEQ multiplex PCR, and its TCRdb copy is limited to in-frame clones, with some not included. The table lists 600,000 to 900,000 clones, approximately 85% of them singletons. The data were also submitted as part of a second study, on human thymus T cells.

The specimen sequenced was thymocytes. These receptors were taken from a girl in the first two years of life with a congenital heart defect.

V and J are TRBV27 and TRBJ2-7; 8 bases are shared with TRBD1. The germline V gene encodes CDR1 MNHEY and CDR2 SMNVEV (reference sequence). The CDR3 runs 15 residues. V was pared by 5 bases and J by 7 bases, with 13 bases of the junction left unmatched. Here the CDR3 DNA reads TGTGCCAGCAGTCCCGAATATTGGACAGGGAAAGAGCAGTACTTC. Its translation: CASSPEYWTGKEQYF.

V usage is TRBV6-1 and J usage is TRBJ2-1, with D unclear. Trimming took off 3 bases at V and 0 bases at J, with 15 bases between the two ends. CDR1 is MNHNS and CDR2 is SASEGT in the germline V gene. The CDR3 is 17 residues long. CDR3 residues: CASSDYPGLFSYNEQFF. Here the CDR3 DNA reads TGTGCCAGCAGTGATTATCCGGGTTTATTCTCCTACAATGAGCAGTTCTTC.

This clone was detected a few times. The CDR3 sequence is CASSPSVVYSSYNEQFF. CDR3 bases: TGCGCCAGCAGCCCTTCTGTTGTGTATAGCTCCTACAATGAGCAGTTCTTC. This rearrangement joins TRBV5-1 to TRBJ2-1; the D is unclear. Trimming removed 4 bases at V and 0 bases at J, with 17 bases between. From germline, CDR1 is SGHRS and CDR2 YFSETQ. The length of the CDR3 is 17 residues.

J is TRBJ2-3 and V is TRBV12-5; 13 bases are shared with TRBD2. The CDR3 is 21 amino acids. V trimming: 5 bases; J trimming: 6 bases; junction bases outside the gene matches: 23. Germline-derived CDR1 and CDR2 are LGHNT and FRNRAP. Here the CDR3 reads CASGPWTSGGSLAWRLDTQYF. The CDR3 DNA is TGTGCTAGTGGTCCCTGGACTAGCGGGGGATCCTTGGCGTGGCGTCTGGATACGCAGTATTTT.

The chain uses TRBV5-5 and TRBJ1-2; maybe TRBD1 (5 bases). Trimming left V 4 bases short and J 5 bases short, with 9 bases between. The germline CDR1 and CDR2 sequences are SGHKS and YYEKEE (reference sequence). The CDR3 is 12 amino acids. The DNA for the CDR3 is TGTGCCAGCAGCGACAGACGGTATGGCTACACCTTC. This gives the protein CASSDRRYGYTF.

The chain joins TRBV6-6 to TRBJ2-7; 9 nucleotides line up with TRBD1. The length of the CDR3 is 14 residues. Germline V lookup: CDR1 MNHNY, CDR2 SVGAGI (reference sequence). V dropped 5 bases and J dropped 2; count of bases not matched to a gene: 4. The CDR3 here is CASSIQGAAYEQYF. The CDR3 DNA is TGTGCCAGCAGTATACAGGGGGCGGCCTACGAGCAGTACTTC.

This clone has a handful of counts. This sequence joins TRBV7-4 and TRBJ1-5; 9 positions agree with TRBD1. The CDR3 covers 20 residues. In germline, CDR1 is SGHVT, CDR2 SQSDAQ. J was trimmed by 2 bases and V by 3 bases; bases with no gene match: 17. CDR3 sequence reads: CASSLEARTGAIFGNQPQHF. As DNA, the CDR3 is TGTGCCAGCAGCTTGGAAGCTCGGACAGGGGCTATCTTTGGCAATCAGCCCCAGCATTTT.

The rearrangement links TRBV15 to TRBJ2-1, with 7 bases that match TRBD2. Germline assignment: CDR1 LNHNV and CDR2 YYDKDF (reference sequence). This CDR3 has 16 amino acids. Trimming at V came to 0 bases and at J to 2 bases, leaving 4 bases not matched to a gene. The CDR3 DNA sequence: TGTGCCACCAGCAGAGATTCCGGGAGGCCCTACAATGAGCAGTTCTTC. Amino acids: CATSRDSGRPYNEQFF.

The chain joins TRBV9 to TRBJ1-1, with TRBD1 matching 8 bases. Germline loops: CDR1 SGDLS, CDR2 YYNGEE. Unmatched junction bases numbered 16, after V lost 0 bases and J lost 0 bases. The CDR3 spans 20 residues. The CDR3, as DNA: TGTGCCAGCAGCGTAGTTGTGGGACAGGCCGAGGAGGGCATGAACACTGAAGCTTTCTTT. This encodes CASSVVVGQAEEGMNTEAFF.

The chain combines TRBV5-1 with TRBJ2-5; the D is unclear. Deletions cut 4 bases from V and 4 bases from J, with 11 bases between. CDR1 is SGHRS and CDR2 is YFSETQ in the germline V gene. The CDR3 runs to 13 residues. As DNA, the CDR3 is TGCGCCAGCAGCCGTGGGCCACGAGAGACCCAGTACTTC. Protein: CASSRGPRETQYF.

The chain joins TRBV9 to TRBJ2-7; 8 bases align to TRBD2. CDR1 and CDR2 (germline): SGDLS, YYNGEE. Trimming cost V 2 bases and J 4 bases; bases outside gene matches: 14. This CDR3 region has 17 residues. For the CDR3, the DNA is TGTGCCAGCAGCGTGTGGGGGAGCGGGGGACCTCCTTACGAGCAGTACTTC. This translates into CASSVWGSGGPPYEQYF.

The V and J genes are TRBV15 and TRBJ2-3; D is possibly TRBD1 (6 bases). Deletions cut 8 bases from V and 0 bases from J, with 15 bases between. The CDR3 has 15 residues. Germline V CDR1 and CDR2: LNHNV, YYDKDF (reference sequence). CDR3 protein: CATGWYRASTDTQYF. CDR3 nucleotides: TGTGCCACCGGTTGGTACAGGGCTAGCACAGATACGCAGTATTTT.

This clone was observed a single time. The rearrangement uses TRBV5-1 and TRBJ2-7, with 7 bases aligning to TRBD1. This CDR3 is 16 amino acids long. V gave up 4 bases and J gave up 0 bases; unmatched junction bases: 10. Germline V gene lookup returns CDR1 SGHRS and CDR2 YFSETQ. This CDR3 reads CASSPPWTGISYEQYF. The CDR3 nucleotides are TGCGCCAGCAGCCCGCCTTGGACAGGCATCTCCTACGAGCAGTACTTC. The full variable domain, in which reference TRBV5-1 and TRBJ2-7 provide the parts outside the CDR3, is KAGVTQTPRYLIKTRGQQVTLSCSPISGHRSVSWYQQTPGQGLQFLFEYFSETQRNKGNFPGRFSGRQFSNSRSEMNVSTLELGDSALYLCASSPPWTGISYEQYFGPGTRLTVT.

In this sample, this clone turned up once. The rearrangement joins TRBV29-1 to TRBJ2-7; D not resolved. CDR3 size: 11 residues. CDR1 is SQVTM, CDR2 ANQGSEA, per germline. V lost 5 bases to trimming and J lost 3 bases, with 8 bases between them. The CDR3 is CSVSRGYEQYF. The CDR3 bases are TGCAGCGTTAGTCGAGGCTACGAGCAGTACTTC.

The rearrangement joins TRBV4-1 to TRBJ2-5; 7 nucleotides align to TRBD2. The germline gives CDR1 MGHRA, CDR2 YSYEKL. CDR3 length: 17 residues. J lost 4 bases, V lost 1 base, and 12 bases had no gene match. The CDR3, as DNA: TGCGCCAGCAGCCAAGTTGAGCCGGGACTACGAAGAGAGACCCAGTACTTC. Its protein is CASSQVEPGLRRETQYF.

This chain connects TRBV13 to TRBJ1-2; D might be TRBD1 (5 bases). V lost 7 bases to trimming and J lost 3 bases, with 24 bases between them. Germline lookup yields CDR1 PRHDT and CDR2 FYEKMQ (reference sequence). The CDR3 sequence is 17 residues long. This CDR3 reads CASTAKTSQRGDYGYTF. In nucleotides, the CDR3 is TGTGCCAGCACTGCCAAAACTAGCCAAAGGGGTGACTATGGCTACACCTTC.

V usage is TRBV7-9 and J usage is TRBJ2-2; weak D call: TRBD2 (5 bases). The V gene's germline CDR1 is SEHNR and CDR2 FQNEAQ (reference sequence). V was clipped by 6 bases and J by 6 bases, with 17 bases between them. The CDR3 runs to 15 residues. CDR3 in DNA: TGTGCCAGCAGAACCCCTTCGGGGTCAGCCGGGGAGCTGTTTTTT. Its translation: CASRTPSGSAGELFF.

In this sample, this clone turned up once. The chain has TRBV27 and TRBJ2-5, with TRBD2 as a possible D gene (7 bases). The CDR3 extends over 14 amino acids. Trimming left V 6 bases short and J 4 bases short, with 15 bases between. Looked up from germline, CDR1 is MNHEY and CDR2 is SMNVEV (reference sequence). The CDR3 sequence is CASSQRGGVETQYF. The CDR3, as DNA: TGTGCCAGCAGCCAAAGAGGGGGGGTAGAGACCCAGTACTTC.

This clone was seen a handful of times. The V call is TRBV5-4, the J call TRBJ1-1; D unresolved. The CDR3 is made up of 12 amino acids. Germline values: CDR1 SGHNT, CDR2 YYREEE (reference sequence). V was trimmed by 0 bases and J by 10 bases, leaving 10 bases between them. CDR3 sequence: CASSLDIGGAFF. DNA of the CDR3: TGTGCCAGCAGCTTGGACATAGGCGGAGCTTTCTTT.

The V gene is TRBV25-1, the J gene TRBJ1-2; TRBD1 matches 11 bases. Germline CDR1 is MGHDK and CDR2 is SYGVNS. With 7 bases clipped from V and 7 bases from J, the junction kept 11 bases outside the gene matches. This CDR3 region has 15 residues. The CDR3 protein is CASMAGTGGMVGYTF. In DNA form, the CDR3 reads TGTGCCAGCATGGCCGGGACAGGGGGAATGGTTGGCTACACCTTC.